The 4 T cell receptor beta chains listed next were all sequenced from one sample in a study of cytomegalovirus exposure and HLA in healthy donors (TCRdb year 2017). The library relied on the immunoSEQ multiplex PCR assay. The multiplex PCR relied on a mix of 60 forward primers for TCR Vbeta segments and 13 reverse primers for TCR Jbeta segments. TCRdb's version of the immuneACCESS table is confined to in-frame rearrangements and falls short of the full clone set. An unresolved V gene accounts for under half of the shortfall where checked; the remainder is of unknown origin. A total of over 150,000 clones appear in this sample, 82% of them only once. The ten largest account for 8% to 10% of the sample. Specimen: PBMCs. These receptors were collected from a male donor in good health and CMV-seropositive.

V gene TRBV6-1 combines with J gene TRBJ2-2; the match to TRBD2 covers 14 bases. V was clipped by 4 bases and J by 4 bases; unmatched bases: 14. This CDR3 comprises 20 residues. Germline V gives CDR1 MNHNS, CDR2 SASEGT. The CDR3 sequence is CASSVSYSGTSGGRTGELFF. As DNA, the CDR3 is TGTGCCAGCAGTGTTTCATACTCCGGGACTAGCGGGGGTCGCACCGGGGAGCTGTTTTTT.

The chain is built from TRBV6-5 and TRBJ2-3, with TRBD1 identical over 8 bases. After removal of 6 bases from V and 2 bases from J, the junction contained 7 bases not matched to a gene. Per germline, CDR1 MNHEY and CDR2 SVGAGI. The CDR3 runs to 15 residues. In nucleotides, the CDR3 is TGTGCCAGCAGCCCCCAGGGGGCCATCACAGATACGCAGTATTTT. Translated: CASSPQGAITDTQYF.

V and J are TRBV7-9 and TRBJ2-5, with a tentative D call TRBD1 (6 bases). Trimming took off 10 bases at V and 3 bases at J, with 18 bases between the two ends. The CDR3 runs 14 residues. From germline, CDR1 is SEHNR and CDR2 FQNEAQ (reference sequence). In DNA form, the CDR3 reads TGTGCCATAAGAGGGGGTAATCTTAAAGAGACCCAGTACTTC. This encodes CAIRGGNLKETQYF.

The chain employs TRBV5-1 and TRBJ1-1, with D unresolved. V was trimmed by 4 bases and J by 1 base, leaving 11 bases between them. The germline gives CDR1 SGHRS, CDR2 YFSETQ. CDR3 length: 14 amino acids. CDR3 in amino acids: CASSPGVPNTEAFF. The DNA for the CDR3 is TGCGCCAGCAGCCCCGGAGTTCCGAACACTGAAGCTTTCTTT. Supplemented by reference TRBV5-1 and TRBJ1-1, the full variable domain reads KAGVTQTPRYLIKTRGQQVTLSCSPISGHRSVSWYQQTPGQGLQFLFEYFSETQRNKGNFPGRFSGRQFSNSRSEMNVSTLELGDSALYLCASSPGVPNTEAFFGQGTRLTVV.